This TCR beta chain comes out of a study of T cell responses to AZD1222 COVID-19 vaccine. Trimming took 3 bases from V and 4 from J, leaving 7 bases between them. Germline CDR1 is SNHLY and CDR2 is FYNNEI. The CDR3 contains 12 residues. TCRdb's table, derived via immunoSEQ multiplex PCR, lists solely in-frame clones and lacks some. The top ten clones hold 10% of a sample with approximately 100,000 clones, approximately 87% of them seen once. The genes are TRBV2 and TRBJ2-7; D remains unclear. This sequence originates from an adult who received the AZD1222 COVID-19 vaccine. Sequences were derived from peripheral blood, sampled 28 days after the second AZD1222 dose. CDR3 in amino acids: CASSEGWYEQYF. The CDR3 DNA reads TGTGCCAGCAGTGAGGGGTGGTACGAGCAGTACTTC.